Following are 9 T cell receptor beta chains from one sample sequenced in a study of T-cell reconstitution after alpha-beta-depleted transplantation in children. Unique molecular identifiers were built into the TCRbeta library. TCRdb used MiXCR to reprocess the PCR reads, holding one entry per CDR3 protein. Altogether 450,000 to 600,000 distinct CDR3 sequences are present, about 33% being singletons, with the ten largest covering 2.4%. Specimen: PBMCs from the stem cell graft donor, collected from the stem cell graft. These receptors came from a human donor who donated a stem cell graft to a child with aplastic anemia.

This clonotype was seen more than once but under ten times. The chain couples TRBV7-2 to TRBJ1-6; TRBD1 might be the D (6 bases). The ends were cut back, 3 bases at V and 7 bases at J, with 13 bases in the middle. CDR3 length equals 15 residues. Germline V lookup: CDR1 SGHTA, CDR2 FQGNSA. DNA for the CDR3: TGTGCCAGCAGCTTCGGGGGGCGCAAGAATTCACCCCTCCACTTT. This gives the protein CASSFGGRKNSPLHF.

This clonotype was seen ten or more times. The V call is TRBV20-1, the J call TRBJ2-3, with TRBD2 identical over 8 bases. The CDR3 spans 17 residues. Trimming took 6 bases from V and 1 from J; bases not matched to a gene: 15. Germline assignment: CDR1 DFQATT and CDR2 SNEGSKA (reference sequence). The CDR3 DNA reads as TGCAGTGCCTCGGCTGGCGGGAGGTTAGGCGGCACAGATACGCAGTATTTT. Translated: CSASAGGRLGGTDTQYF.

The CDR3 loop is CASSSNAVQETQYF. DNA for the CDR3: TGTGCCAGCTCATCCAACGCGGTCCAAGAGACCCAGTACTTC. The chain combines TRBV18 with TRBJ2-5; no clear D gene. The CDR3 is 14 residues long. V gave up 5 bases and J gave up 1 base, with 11 bases separating them. CDR1 and CDR2 from the germline V gene are KGHSH and LQKENI.

This clonotype has at least ten counts. V is TRBV15 and J is TRBJ2-6; maybe TRBD1 (5 bases). CDR1 is LNHNV and CDR2 is YYDKDF in the germline V gene (reference sequence). V lost 3 bases, J lost 0 bases, and 9 bases lay in between. CDR3 length: 16 amino acids. As DNA, the CDR3 is TGTGCCACCAGCAGGGACATGGACTCTGGGGCCAACGTCCTGACTTTC. This sequence encodes CATSRDMDSGANVLTF.

The table lists this clonotype with a few counts. This sequence joins TRBV20-1 and TRBJ1-1; D is unresolved. The V gene's germline CDR1 is DFQATT and CDR2 SNEGSKA (reference sequence). This CDR3 region has 13 residues. Trimming stripped 3 bases from V and 4 bases from J, with 12 bases between. The CDR3 DNA reads as TGCAGTGCTAGGTTCACCGAAGGCACTGAAGCTTTCTTT. The encoded protein is CSARFTEGTEAFF.

J is TRBJ1-5 and V is TRBV7-2, with D perhaps TRBD1 (6 bases). Germline V CDR1 and CDR2: SGHTA, FQGNSA. This CDR3 comprises 21 residues. V dropped 0 bases and J dropped 6 bases, with 30 bases sitting between them. CDR3: CASSLALAPGRPDRMGQPQHF. In DNA form, the CDR3 reads TGTGCCAGCAGCTTAGCGTTGGCCCCGGGCCGACCTGACAGGATGGGTCAGCCCCAGCATTTT. Using reference TRBV7-2 and TRBJ1-5 for the parts outside the CDR3, the full variable domain is GAGVSQSPSNKVTEKGKDVELRCDPISGHTALYWYRQSLGQGLEFLIYFQGNSAPDKSGLPSDRFSAERTGGSVSTLTIQRTQQEDSAVYLCASSLALAPGRPDRMGQPQHFGDGTRLSIL.

The rearrangement links TRBV29-1 to TRBJ2-2; D call uncertain. Germline CDR1 and CDR2: SQVTM and ANQGSEA. The CDR3 totals 12 residues. Trimming removed 3 bases from V and 4 bases from J, with 6 bases in between. CDR3 residues: CSVEETTGELFF. For the CDR3, the DNA is TGCAGCGTTGAGGAGACCACCGGGGAGCTGTTTTTT.

The CDR3 DNA reads as TGTGCCATCAGGGATGAGGCCCCCATTCAGTACTTC. It encodes CAIRDEAPIQYF. J is TRBJ2-4 and V is TRBV10-3; D is unclear. This CDR3 comprises 12 residues. CDR1 and CDR2 from the germline V gene are ENHRY and SYGVKD. V was trimmed by 6 bases and J by 9 bases, leaving 12 bases between them.

The chain links TRBV2 to TRBJ2-7, with 8 bases lining up with TRBD2. The CDR3 is 12 amino acids. Germline V gives CDR1 SNHLY, CDR2 FYNNEI. The V and J ends lost 7 bases and 5 bases, in that order; junction bases with no gene match: 4. The CDR3 loop reads CASTGTRNEQYF. The CDR3, as DNA: TGTGCCAGCACCGGGACTAGAAACGAGCAGTACTTC.